These T cell receptor beta chains were read from a single sample in a study of blood T cell repertoires in COVID-19. TCRdb keeps only in-frame clones here, not all; method: immunoSEQ multiplex PCR. Of about 82,000 clones in the sample, about 89% are singletons; the top ten hold 1% to 1.5%. The source material was PBMCs or T cells enriched from blood (not recorded which). The source is a woman in her forties or fifties with acute COVID-19. The CDR3 runs from the conserved cysteine through the conserved F or W. D genes are given only for firm matches. Rows give clone size only sometimes, using once, few, many, or a class for an expanded clone.

NA,TRBV6-5,TRBJ2-1,NA,TGTGCCAGCAGCCAAACTGACGCGAGCGATGAGCAGTTCTTC,CASSQTDASDEQFF
NA,TRBV5-1,TRBJ2-6,NA,TGCGCCAGCAGGGACACGGCTGGGGCCAACGTCCTGACTTTC,CASRDTAGANVLTF
TRBD1,TRBV7-3,TRBJ1-3,NA,TGTGCCAGCAGCAGGGACAGGGGAGAGGGAAACACCATATATTTT,CASSRDRGEGNTIYF
TRBD2,TRBV27,TRBJ2-3,once,TGTGCCAGCAGTCCCCGGGGGGTAGCGGGAGTATTTAAAGATACGCAGTATTTT,CASSPRGVAGVFKDTQYF
TRBD1,TRBV7-9,TRBJ1-2,few,TGTGCCAGCAGCTTAGCCGGGACAGGTGGTCATGGCTACACCTTC,CASSLAGTGGHGYTF
NA,TRBV7-9,TRBJ1-2,NA,TGTGCCAGCAGCAGAAGGACAGATAACTATGGCTACACCTTC,CASSRRTDNYGYTF
TRBD1,TRBV5-1,TRBJ2-7,NA,TGCGCCAGCAGCTTGGCCAGGGGGAGAGATTACGAGCAGTACTTC,CASSLARGRDYEQYF
TRBD1,TRBV13,TRBJ1-5,NA,TGTGCCAGCAGCCTAGGACAGGGGGGATTTAGCAATCAGCCCCAGCATTTT,CASSLGQGGFSNQPQHF
TRBD2,TRBV6-5,TRBJ2-3,NA,TGTGCCAGCAGTTACTCTAGCGGGAGACAAACAGATACGCAGTATTTT,CASSYSSGRQTDTQYF
NA,TRBV18,TRBJ1-1,NA,TGTGCCAGCTCACTACACTCCGGACAGCTGAACACTGAAGCTTTCTTT,CASSLHSGQLNTEAFF
NA,TRBV19,TRBJ1-5,NA,TGTGCCAGTAGTATAGAAACGGGTTTGAGCAATCAGCCCCAGCATTTT,CASSIETGLSNQPQHF
NA,TRBV7-6,TRBJ1-6,NA,TGTGCCAGCAGCCCTGTATTAAGGGGTAATTCACCCCTCCACTTT,CASSPVLRGNSPLHF
NA,TRBV7-9,TRBJ1-1,NA,TGTGCCAGCAGCTTAGGTTACATGAACACTGAAGCTTTCTTT,CASSLGYMNTEAFF
NA,TRBV24-1,TRBJ1-5,NA,TGTGCCACCAGTGCCCGTTTTAGTCAGCCCCAGCATTTT,CATSARFSQPQHF
NA,TRBV18,TRBJ2-2,NA,TGTGCCAGCTCACCAGGGCGCGATGGCGGGGAGCTGTTTTTT,CASSPGRDGGELFF
NA,TRBV10-2,TRBJ2-7,NA,TGCGCCAGCACGCTGGCGCGCCAACCGGGCTCCTACGAGCAGTACTTC,CASTLARQPGSYEQYF
NA,TRBV7-8,TRBJ1-2,NA,TGTGCCAGCACCCCAGTAGCAGTTAACTATGGCTACACCTTC,CASTPVAVNYGYTF
NA,TRBV5-1,TRBJ1-4,NA,TGCGCCAGCAGCTGGGGGGGAGCCGGGACCGCAAGAGGGGAAAAACTGTTTTTT,CASSWGGAGTARGEKLFF
NA,TRBV7-9,TRBJ1-2,NA,TGTGCCAGCAGCTTGGGTTCCGAGGAGGATTTGGGCTACACCTTC,CASSLGSEEDLGYTF
NA,TRBV30,TRBJ1-1,NA,TGTGCCTGGGCTCTACGCGCAGGGGAGGCTTTCTTT,CAWALRAGEAFF
TRBD1,TRBV2,TRBJ1-2,NA,TGTGCCAGCAGTCCCAGCGCTCCGGGACAGGGCTATGGCTACACCTTC,CASSPSAPGQGYGYTF
NA,TRBV2,TRBJ1-5,NA,TGTGCCAGCAGGCGGGAGGGAAATCAGCCCCAGCATTTT,CASRREGNQPQHF
NA,TRBV5-1,TRBJ2-1,NA,TGCGCCAGCAGCTTGGAACTAGCTTCCTACAATGAGCAGTTCTTC,CASSLELASYNEQFF
TRBD1,TRBV12-3/TRBV12-4,TRBJ2-1,NA,TGTGCCAGCAGGACAGGGGGCGTTGAGCAGTTCTTC,CASRTGGVEQFF
NA,TRBV12-3/TRBV12-4,TRBJ2-7,once,TGTGCCAGCAGCACTCCCTTATCTTATGAGCAGTACTTC,CASSTPLSYEQYF
NA,TRBV10-3,TRBJ1-3,NA,TGTGCCATCAGTGAAACAGGCGGAAACACCATATATTTT,CAISETGGNTIYF
TRBD2,TRBV6-5,TRBJ2-7,NA,TGTGCCAGCACCGGAGGGACTAGCGGGAGGAACGAGCAGTACTTC,CASTGGTSGRNEQYF
NA,TRBV20-1,TRBJ1-4,NA,TGCAGTGCTTACAGAGACGAAAAACTGTTTTTT,CSAYRDEKLFF
TRBD1,TRBV5-1,TRBJ1-4,NA,TGCGCCAGCAGCGGTAGTGGGACAGTGAATGAAAAACTGTTTTTT,CASSGSGTVNEKLFF
NA,TRBV6-4,TRBJ1-4,NA,TGTGCCACCTTCCACGTGGGGGCGAATGAAAAACTGTTTTTT,CATFHVGANEKLFF
NA,TRBV19,TRBJ2-3,NA,TGTGCCAGTAGCCCGGGTCAAGATACGCAGTATTTT,CASSPGQDTQYF
NA,TRBV5-5,TRBJ1-1,NA,TGTGCCAGCAGCTGGGGACATAACACTGAAGCTTTCTTT,CASSWGHNTEAFF
NA,TRBV11-3,TRBJ2-1,NA,TGTGCCAGCAGCTTTCAGAATGAGCAGTTCTTC,CASSFQNEQFF
NA,TRBV4-3,TRBJ2-6,NA,TGCGCCAGCAGCCAGGGACATCTCTCTGGGGCCAACGTCCTGACTTTC,CASSQGHLSGANVLTF
NA,TRBV4-2,TRBJ1-3,NA,TGTGCCAGCAGCCATACGTCCGGGACATCTGGAAACACCATATATTTT,CASSHTSGTSGNTIYF
TRBD1,TRBV9,TRBJ2-7,few,TGTGCCAGCAGCACCTGGACAGGGGACGAGCAGTACTTC,CASSTWTGDEQYF
NA,TRBV19,TRBJ1-2,NA,TGTGCCAGTAGTAGGCTGACGGGTAACTATGGCTACACCTTC,CASSRLTGNYGYTF
NA,TRBV5-1,TRBJ1-1,few,TGCGCCAGCAGCTCCTCCTTAGGGAGTGGCACTGAAGCTTTCTTT,CASSSSLGSGTEAFF
NA,TRBV7-9,TRBJ1-3,NA,TGTGCCAGCAGCAACAGGGAAACTGGAAACACCATATATTTT,CASSNRETGNTIYF
NA,TRBV12-3/TRBV12-4,TRBJ1-4,NA,TGTGCCAGCGGTCCCGGGGAACTGTTTTTT,CASGPGELFF
TRBD1,TRBV7-2,TRBJ2-7,NA,TGTGCCAGCAGCTTAGGGGACAGGGGAGGCGAGCAGTACTTC,CASSLGDRGGEQYF
TRBD2,TRBV28,TRBJ2-7,NA,TGTGCCAGCGACCCAGCGGGAGATCAGTACGAGCAGTACTTC,CASDPAGDQYEQYF